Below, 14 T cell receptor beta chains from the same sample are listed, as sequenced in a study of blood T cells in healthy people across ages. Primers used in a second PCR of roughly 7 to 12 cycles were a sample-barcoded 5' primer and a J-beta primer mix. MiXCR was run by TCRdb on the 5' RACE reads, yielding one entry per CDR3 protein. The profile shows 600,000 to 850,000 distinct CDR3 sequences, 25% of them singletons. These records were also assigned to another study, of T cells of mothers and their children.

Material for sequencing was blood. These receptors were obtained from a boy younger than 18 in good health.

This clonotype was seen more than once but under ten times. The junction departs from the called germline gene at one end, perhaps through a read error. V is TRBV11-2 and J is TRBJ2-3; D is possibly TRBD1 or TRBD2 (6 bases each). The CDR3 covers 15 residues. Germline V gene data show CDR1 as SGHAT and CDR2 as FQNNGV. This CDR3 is CACSLIPGATDTQYF. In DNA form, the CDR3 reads TGTGCCTGCAGCTTAATCCCGGGGGCAACAGATACGCAGTATTTT.

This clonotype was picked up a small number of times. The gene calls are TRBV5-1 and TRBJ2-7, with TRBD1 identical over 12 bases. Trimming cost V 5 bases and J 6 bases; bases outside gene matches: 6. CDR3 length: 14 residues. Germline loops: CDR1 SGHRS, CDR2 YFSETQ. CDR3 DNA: TGCGCCAGCAGGTCCGGGACAGGGGGCCTCGAGCAGTACTTC. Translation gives CASRSGTGGLEQYF.

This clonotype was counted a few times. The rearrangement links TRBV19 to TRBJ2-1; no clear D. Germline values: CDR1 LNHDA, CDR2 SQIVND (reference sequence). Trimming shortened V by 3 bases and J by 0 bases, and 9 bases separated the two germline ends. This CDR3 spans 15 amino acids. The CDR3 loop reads CASSMSPSSYNEQFF. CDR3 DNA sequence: TGTGCCAGTAGTATGTCCCCTAGCTCCTACAATGAGCAGTTCTTC.

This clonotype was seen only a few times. The CDR3 protein is CASSFGGLNRDYGYTF. The CDR3 region has the DNA TGTGCCAGCAGTTTTGGTGGCCTTAATAGGGACTATGGCTACACCTTC. The V and J genes are TRBV27 and TRBJ1-2, with D unclear. Germline V gene lookup returns CDR1 MNHEY and CDR2 SMNVEV (reference sequence). V gave up 3 bases and J gave up 3 bases, with 17 bases separating them. This CDR3 is built from 16 residues.

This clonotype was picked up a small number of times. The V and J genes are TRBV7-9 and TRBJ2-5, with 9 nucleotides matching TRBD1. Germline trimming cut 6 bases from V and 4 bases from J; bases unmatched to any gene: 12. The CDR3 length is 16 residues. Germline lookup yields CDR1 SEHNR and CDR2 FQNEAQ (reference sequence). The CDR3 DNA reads TGTGCCAGCAGGGGGACCGGGACAGGGACTTCAGAGACCCAGTACTTC. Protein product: CASRGTGTGTSETQYF.

In DNA, the CDR3 is TGCAGTGCTAGAGTTACTAGCGGGGGTTCGTCCTACGAGCAGTACTTC. This sequence encodes CSARVTSGGSSYEQYF. The J gene is TRBJ2-1, the V gene TRBV20-1; TRBD2 agrees at 11 bases. The J call may be faulty, since TRBJ2-7 better matches the DNA end. This CDR3 has 16 residues. CDR1 DFQATT and CDR2 SNEGSKA come from the germline V gene (reference sequence).

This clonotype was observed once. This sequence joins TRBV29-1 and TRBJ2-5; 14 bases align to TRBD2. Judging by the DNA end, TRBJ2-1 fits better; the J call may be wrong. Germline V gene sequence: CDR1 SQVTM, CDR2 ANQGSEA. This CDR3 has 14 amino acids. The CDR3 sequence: CSVEGLAGGPEQFF. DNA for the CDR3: TGCAGCGTTGAAGGACTAGCGGGAGGGCCTGAGCAGTTCTTC.

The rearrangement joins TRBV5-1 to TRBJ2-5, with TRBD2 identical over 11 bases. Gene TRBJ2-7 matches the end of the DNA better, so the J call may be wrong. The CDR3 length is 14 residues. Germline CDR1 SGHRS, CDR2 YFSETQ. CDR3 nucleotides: TGCGCCAGCAGCTCTAGCGGGAGGATCTACGAGCAGTACTTC. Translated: CASSSSGRIYEQYF.

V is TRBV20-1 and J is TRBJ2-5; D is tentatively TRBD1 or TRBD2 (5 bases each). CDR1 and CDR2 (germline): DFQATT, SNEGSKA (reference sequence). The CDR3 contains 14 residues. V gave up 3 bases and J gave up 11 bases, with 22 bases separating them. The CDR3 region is CSASGDGDHSEQYF. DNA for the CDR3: TGCAGTGCTAGCGGCGACGGGGACCACAGTGAGCAGTACTTC.

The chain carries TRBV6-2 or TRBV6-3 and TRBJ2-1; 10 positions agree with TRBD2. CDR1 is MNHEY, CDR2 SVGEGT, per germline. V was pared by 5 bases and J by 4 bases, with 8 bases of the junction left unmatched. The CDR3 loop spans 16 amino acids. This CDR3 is CASSRTTSGMYNEQFF. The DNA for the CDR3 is TGTGCCAGCAGTCGGACTACTAGCGGGATGTACAATGAGCAGTTCTTC.

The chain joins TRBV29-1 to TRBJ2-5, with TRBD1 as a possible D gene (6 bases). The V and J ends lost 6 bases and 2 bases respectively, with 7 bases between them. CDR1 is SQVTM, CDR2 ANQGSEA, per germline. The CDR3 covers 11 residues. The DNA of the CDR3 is TGCAGCGTACAGGGACAAGAGACCCAGTACTTC. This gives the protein CSVQGQETQYF. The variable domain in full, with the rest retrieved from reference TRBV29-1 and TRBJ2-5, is SAVISQKPSRDICQRGTSLTIQCQVDSQVTMMFWYRQQPGQSLTLIATANQGSEATYESGFVIDKFPISRPNLTFSTLTVSNMSPEDSSIYLCSVQGQETQYFGPGTRLLVL.

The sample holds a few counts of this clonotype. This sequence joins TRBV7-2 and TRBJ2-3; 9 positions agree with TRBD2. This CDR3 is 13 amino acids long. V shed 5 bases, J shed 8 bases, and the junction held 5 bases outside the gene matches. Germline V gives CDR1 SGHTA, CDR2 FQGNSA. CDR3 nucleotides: TGTGCCAGCAGCGCCCAACTAGCGGGTACGCAGTATTTT. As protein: CASSAQLAGTQYF.

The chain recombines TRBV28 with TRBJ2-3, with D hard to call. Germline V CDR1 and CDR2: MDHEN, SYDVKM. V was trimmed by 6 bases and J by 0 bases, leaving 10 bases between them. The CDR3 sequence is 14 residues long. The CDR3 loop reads CASSDRASTDTQYF. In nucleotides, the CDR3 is TGTGCCAGCAGCGACCGCGCAAGCACAGATACGCAGTATTTT.

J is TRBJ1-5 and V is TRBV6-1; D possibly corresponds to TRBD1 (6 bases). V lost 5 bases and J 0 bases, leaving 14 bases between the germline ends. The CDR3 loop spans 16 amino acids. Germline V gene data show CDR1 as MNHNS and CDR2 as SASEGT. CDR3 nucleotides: TGTGCCAGCAGTAAGGGACACACATATAGCAATCAGCCCCAGCATTTT. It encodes CASSKGHTYSNQPQHF.